Detailed here is one TCR beta chain. Its antigen is not known. This CDR3 is built from 14 residues. V lost 5 bases and J lost 6; bases outside the gene matches: 10. CDR1 SGDLS and CDR2 YYNGEE come from the germline V gene. These data come from a study of shared clonotypes between healthy human individuals. Study-wide background: Every donor yielded three CD4 naive, three CD4 memory, two CD8 naive and one CD8 memory plate.

The repertoire was sequenced with immunoSEQ multiplex PCR; TCRdb's copy has only in-frame clones and lacks some. Of about 2.2 million clones listed, around 93% are singletons. Whole-study results and caveats: Rarefaction indicated that sorted-subset sequencing remained incomplete although depth was large.

CD45RO-negative, CCR7-selected cells formed the naive CD8 fraction, which excluded terminally differentiated effector memory CD45RA+ cells. This rearrangement joins TRBV9 to TRBJ2-7; TRBD2 agrees at 8 bases. This TCR was sampled from a man between 18 and 29 years old in good health. Some clones in this sample may be carry-over from other donors' samples. Sequences were obtained from naive CD8+ T cells from PBMCs. CDR3 nucleotides: TGTGCCAGCAGTTCATCCGGGACTAGAGGCGAGCAGTACTTC. Translated, it gives CASSSSGTRGEQYF.